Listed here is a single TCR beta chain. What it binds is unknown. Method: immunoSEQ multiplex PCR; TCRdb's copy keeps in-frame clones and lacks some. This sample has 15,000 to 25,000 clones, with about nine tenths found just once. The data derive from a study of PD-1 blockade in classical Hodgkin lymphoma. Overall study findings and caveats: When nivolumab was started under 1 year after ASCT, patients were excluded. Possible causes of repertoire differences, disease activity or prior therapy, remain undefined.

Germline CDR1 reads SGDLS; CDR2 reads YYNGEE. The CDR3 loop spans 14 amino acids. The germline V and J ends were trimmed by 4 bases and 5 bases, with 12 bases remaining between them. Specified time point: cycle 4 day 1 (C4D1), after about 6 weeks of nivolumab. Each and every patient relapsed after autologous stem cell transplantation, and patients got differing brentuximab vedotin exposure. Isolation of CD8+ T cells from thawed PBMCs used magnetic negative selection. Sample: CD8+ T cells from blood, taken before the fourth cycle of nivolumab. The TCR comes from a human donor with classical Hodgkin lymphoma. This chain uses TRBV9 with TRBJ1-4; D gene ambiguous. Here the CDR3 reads CASSPSSENEKLFF. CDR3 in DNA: TGTGCCAGCAGCCCCTCCAGCGAGAATGAAAAACTGTTTTTT.